This entry features one TCR beta chain sequence. This specimen belongs to a study of cytomegalovirus exposure and HLA in healthy donors. Deletions cut 2 bases from V and 2 bases from J, with 13 bases between. This CDR3 comprises 16 residues. The germline V gene has CDR1 SGHKS and CDR2 YYEKEE (reference sequence). The primer mix had 60 Vbeta and 13 Jbeta primers. Sequenced by immunoSEQ multiplex PCR; TCRdb stores in-frame clones only, minus some. The sample consists of roughly 140,000 clones, approximately 73% of them appearing once. The receptor's source is a human donor in good health. Sequences were obtained from PBMCs. The chain combines TRBV5-5 with TRBJ2-2, with D maybe TRBD2 (5 bases). The CDR3 DNA reads TGTGCCAGCAGCTTATCGGGCAGGACTAACACCGGGGAGCTGTTTTTT. It translates to CASSLSGRTNTGELFF.